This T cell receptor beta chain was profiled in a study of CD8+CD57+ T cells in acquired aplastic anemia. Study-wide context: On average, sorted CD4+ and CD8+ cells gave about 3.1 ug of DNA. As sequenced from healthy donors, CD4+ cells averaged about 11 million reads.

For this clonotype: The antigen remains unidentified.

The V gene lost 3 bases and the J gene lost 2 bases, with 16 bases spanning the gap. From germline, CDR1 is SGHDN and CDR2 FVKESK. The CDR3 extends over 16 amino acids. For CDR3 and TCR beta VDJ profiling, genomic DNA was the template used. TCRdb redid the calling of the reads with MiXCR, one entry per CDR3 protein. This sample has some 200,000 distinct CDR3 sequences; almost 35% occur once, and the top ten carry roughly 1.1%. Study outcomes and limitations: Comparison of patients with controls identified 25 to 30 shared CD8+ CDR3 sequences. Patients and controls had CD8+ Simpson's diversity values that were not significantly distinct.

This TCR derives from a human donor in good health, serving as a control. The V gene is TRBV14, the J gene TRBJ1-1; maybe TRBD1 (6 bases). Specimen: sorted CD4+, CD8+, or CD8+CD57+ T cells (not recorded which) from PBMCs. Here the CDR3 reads CASSHLRGQPNTEAFF. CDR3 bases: TGTGCCAGCAGCCATCTTCGGGGGCAGCCCAACACTGAAGCTTTCTTT.